Listed below are T cell receptor beta chains from one sample, sequenced in a study of shared clonotypes between healthy human individuals. Sequencing was performed with immunoSEQ multiplex PCR; in TCRdb, only in-frame clones are kept and a portion is missing. Of 190,000 or so clones listed, 66% are singletons. Input material: memory CD4+ T cells sorted from blood. Source of these receptors: a young man in good health. Both conserved end residues are part of each CDR3. The D gene is left open where the match is weak. Size is omitted from some rows. Given values are once, few, many or a class for expanded clones.

clone_size j_call d_call v_call cdr3_aa cdr3_nt
. TRBJ2-3 . TRBV27 CASSELRSTDTQYF TGTGCCAGCAGCGAACTCAGAAGCACAGATACGCAGTATTTT
few TRBJ2-1 TRBD1 TRBV29-1 CSVEPGTGSYNEQFF TGCAGCGTTGAGCCCGGGACAGGATCCTACAATGAGCAGTTCTTC
. TRBJ2-1 . TRBV7-8 CASSGRQVTYNEQFF TGTGCCAGCAGCGGACGACAGGTTACTTACAATGAGCAGTTCTTC
. TRBJ1-2 . TRBV5-4 CASSLLQGYGYGYTF TGTGCCAGCAGTTTACTCCAGGGGTACGGCTATGGCTACACCTTC
once TRBJ1-1 . TRBV7-2 CASSLLTAKVTEAFF TGTGCCAGCAGCTTGTTAACAGCTAAGGTCACTGAAGCTTTCTTT
few TRBJ2-1 . TRBV7-6 CASSLAGTLSYNEQFF TGTGCCAGCAGCTTAGCAGGGACTCTCTCCTACAATGAGCAGTTCTTC
. TRBJ2-1 . TRBV4-3 CASSQDSGLIGGNEQFF TGCGCCAGCAGCCAAGACTCAGGGCTTATCGGGGGCAATGAGCAGTTCTTC
. TRBJ2-1 TRBD2 TRBV7-6 CASSLGALRGAYNEQFF TGTGCCAGCAGCTTAGGCGCCTTACGGGGGGCCTACAATGAGCAGTTCTTC
. TRBJ1-5 . TRBV7-8 CASSLVGGSNQPQHF TGTGCCAGCAGCTTAGTCGGGGGAAGCAATCAGCCCCAGCATTTT
few TRBJ2-5 TRBD1 TRBV5-1 CASSLGSQGAMTQYF TGCGCCAGCAGCTTGGGGTCCCAGGGGGCCATGACCCAGTACTTC